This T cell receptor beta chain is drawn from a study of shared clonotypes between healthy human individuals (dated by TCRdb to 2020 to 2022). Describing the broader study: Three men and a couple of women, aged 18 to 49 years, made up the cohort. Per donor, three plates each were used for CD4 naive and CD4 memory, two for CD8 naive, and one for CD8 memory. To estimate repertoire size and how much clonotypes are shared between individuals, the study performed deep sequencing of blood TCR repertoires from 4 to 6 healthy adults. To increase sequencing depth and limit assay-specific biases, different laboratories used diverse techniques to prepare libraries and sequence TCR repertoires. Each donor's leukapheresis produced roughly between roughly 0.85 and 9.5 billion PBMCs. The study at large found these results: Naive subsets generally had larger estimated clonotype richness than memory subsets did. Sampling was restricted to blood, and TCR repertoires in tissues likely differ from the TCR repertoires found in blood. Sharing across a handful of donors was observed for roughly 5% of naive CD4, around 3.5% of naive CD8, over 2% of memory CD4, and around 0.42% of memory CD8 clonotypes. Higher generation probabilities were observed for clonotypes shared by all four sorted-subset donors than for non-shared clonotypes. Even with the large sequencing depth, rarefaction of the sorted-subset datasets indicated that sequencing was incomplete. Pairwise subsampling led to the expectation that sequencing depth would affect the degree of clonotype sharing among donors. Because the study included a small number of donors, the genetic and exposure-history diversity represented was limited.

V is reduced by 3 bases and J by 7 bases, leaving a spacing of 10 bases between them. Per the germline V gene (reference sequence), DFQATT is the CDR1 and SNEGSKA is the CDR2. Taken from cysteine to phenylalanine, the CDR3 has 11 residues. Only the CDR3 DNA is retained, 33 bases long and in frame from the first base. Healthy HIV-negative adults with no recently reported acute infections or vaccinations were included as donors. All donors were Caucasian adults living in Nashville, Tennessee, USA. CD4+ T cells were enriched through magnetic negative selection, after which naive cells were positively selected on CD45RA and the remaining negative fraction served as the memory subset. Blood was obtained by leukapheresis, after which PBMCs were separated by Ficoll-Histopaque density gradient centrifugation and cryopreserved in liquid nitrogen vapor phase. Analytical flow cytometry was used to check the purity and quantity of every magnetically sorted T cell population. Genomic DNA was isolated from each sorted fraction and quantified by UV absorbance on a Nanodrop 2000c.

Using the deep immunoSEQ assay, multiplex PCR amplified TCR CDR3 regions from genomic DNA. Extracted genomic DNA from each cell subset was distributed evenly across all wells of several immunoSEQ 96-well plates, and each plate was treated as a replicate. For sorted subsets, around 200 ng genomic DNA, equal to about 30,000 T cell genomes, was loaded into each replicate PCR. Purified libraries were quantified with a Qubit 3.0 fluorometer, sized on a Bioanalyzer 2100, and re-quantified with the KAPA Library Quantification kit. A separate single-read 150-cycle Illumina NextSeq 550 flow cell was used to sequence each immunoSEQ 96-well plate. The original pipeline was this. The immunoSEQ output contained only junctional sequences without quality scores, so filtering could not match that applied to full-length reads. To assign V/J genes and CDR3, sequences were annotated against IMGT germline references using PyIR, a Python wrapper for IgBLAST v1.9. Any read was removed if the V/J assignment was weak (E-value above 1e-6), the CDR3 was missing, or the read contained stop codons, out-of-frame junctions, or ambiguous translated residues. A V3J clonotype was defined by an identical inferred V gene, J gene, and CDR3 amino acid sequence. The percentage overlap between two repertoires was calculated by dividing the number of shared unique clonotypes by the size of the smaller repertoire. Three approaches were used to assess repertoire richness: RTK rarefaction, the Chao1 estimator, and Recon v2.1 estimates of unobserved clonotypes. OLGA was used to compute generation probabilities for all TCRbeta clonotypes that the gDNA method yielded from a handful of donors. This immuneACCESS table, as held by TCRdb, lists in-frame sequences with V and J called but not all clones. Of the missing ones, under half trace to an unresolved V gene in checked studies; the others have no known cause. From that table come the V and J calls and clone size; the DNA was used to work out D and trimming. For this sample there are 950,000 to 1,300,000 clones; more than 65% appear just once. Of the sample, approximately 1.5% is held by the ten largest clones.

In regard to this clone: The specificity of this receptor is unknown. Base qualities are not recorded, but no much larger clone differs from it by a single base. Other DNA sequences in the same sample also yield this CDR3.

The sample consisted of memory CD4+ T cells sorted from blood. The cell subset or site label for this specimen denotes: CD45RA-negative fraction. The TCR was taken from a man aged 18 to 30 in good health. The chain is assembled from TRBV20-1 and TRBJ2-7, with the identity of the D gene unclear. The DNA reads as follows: TGCAGTGCTAGTCTGGTTGGTGAGCAGTACTTC. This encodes CSASLVGEQYF.